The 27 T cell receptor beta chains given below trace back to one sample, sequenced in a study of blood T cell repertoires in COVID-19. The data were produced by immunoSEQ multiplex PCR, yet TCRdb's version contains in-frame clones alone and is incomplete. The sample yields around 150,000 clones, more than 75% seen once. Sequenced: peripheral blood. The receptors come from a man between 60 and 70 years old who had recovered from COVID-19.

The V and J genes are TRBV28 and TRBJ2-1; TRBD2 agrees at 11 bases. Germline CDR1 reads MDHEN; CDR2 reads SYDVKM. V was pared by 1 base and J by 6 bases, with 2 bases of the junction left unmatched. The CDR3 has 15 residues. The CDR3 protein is CASSLYTSGSNEQFF. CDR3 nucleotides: TGTGCCAGCAGTTTATATACTAGCGGGAGCAATGAGCAGTTCTTC.

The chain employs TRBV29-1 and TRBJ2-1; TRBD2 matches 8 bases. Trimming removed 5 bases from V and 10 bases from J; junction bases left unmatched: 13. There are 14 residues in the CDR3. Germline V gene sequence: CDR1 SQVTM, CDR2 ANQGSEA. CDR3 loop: CSVQTGTRSSEQFF. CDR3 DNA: TGCAGCGTTCAAACCGGGACTAGGAGTAGCGAGCAGTTCTTC.

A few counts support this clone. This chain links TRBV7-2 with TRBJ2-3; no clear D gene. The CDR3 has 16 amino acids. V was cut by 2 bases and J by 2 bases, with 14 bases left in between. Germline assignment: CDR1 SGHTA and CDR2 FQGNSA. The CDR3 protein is CASSLMFSSFTDTQYF. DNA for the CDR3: TGTGCCAGCAGCTTAATGTTTAGCAGCTTCACAGATACGCAGTATTTT.

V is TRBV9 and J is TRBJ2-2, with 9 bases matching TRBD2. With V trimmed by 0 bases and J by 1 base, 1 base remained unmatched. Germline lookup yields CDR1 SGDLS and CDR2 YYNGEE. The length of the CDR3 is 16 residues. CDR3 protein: CASSVGSGGNTGELFF. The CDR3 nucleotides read TGTGCCAGCAGCGTAGGTAGCGGGGGGAACACCGGGGAGCTGTTTTTT.

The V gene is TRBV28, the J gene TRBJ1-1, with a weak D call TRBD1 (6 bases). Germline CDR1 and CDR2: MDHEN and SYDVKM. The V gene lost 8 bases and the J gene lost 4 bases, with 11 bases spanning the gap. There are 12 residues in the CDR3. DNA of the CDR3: TGTGCCAGCTCTACAGGGCCCACTGAAGCTTTCTTT. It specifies CASSTGPTEAFF.

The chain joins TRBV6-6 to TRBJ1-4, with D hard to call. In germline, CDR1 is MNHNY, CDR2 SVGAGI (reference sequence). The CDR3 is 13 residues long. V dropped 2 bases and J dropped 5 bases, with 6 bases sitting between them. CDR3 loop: CASSYVQNEKLFF. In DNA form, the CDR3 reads TGTGCCAGCAGTTACGTGCAGAATGAAAAACTGTTTTTT.

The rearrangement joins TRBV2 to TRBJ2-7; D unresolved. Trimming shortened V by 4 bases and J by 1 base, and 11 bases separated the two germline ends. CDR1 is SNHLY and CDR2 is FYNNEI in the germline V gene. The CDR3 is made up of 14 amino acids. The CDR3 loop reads CASSVRPLSYEQYF. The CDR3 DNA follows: TGTGCCAGCAGTGTTCGTCCTTTGTCCTACGAGCAGTACTTC.

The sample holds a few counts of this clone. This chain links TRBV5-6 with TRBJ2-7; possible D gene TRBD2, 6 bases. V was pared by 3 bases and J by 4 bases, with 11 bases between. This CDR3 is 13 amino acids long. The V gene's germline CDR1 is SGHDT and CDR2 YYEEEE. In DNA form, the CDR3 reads TGTGCCAGCAGCTCGGGACTGACTTACGAGCAGTACTTC. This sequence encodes CASSSGLTYEQYF.

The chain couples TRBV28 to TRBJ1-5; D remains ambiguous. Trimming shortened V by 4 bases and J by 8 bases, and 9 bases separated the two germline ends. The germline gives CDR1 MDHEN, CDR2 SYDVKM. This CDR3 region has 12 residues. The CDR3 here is CASSSITEPQHF. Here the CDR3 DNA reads TGTGCCAGCAGTTCCATCACAGAGCCCCAGCATTTT.

In DNA form, the CDR3 reads TGTGCCAGCAGCTTAGCGCGCGACAGATTCTCTGGAAACACCATATATTTT. Residues: CASSLARDRFSGNTIYF. The rearrangement links TRBV7-8 to TRBJ1-3, with D perhaps matching TRBD1 (5 bases). Trimming stripped 0 bases from V and 0 bases from J, with 12 bases between. Germline CDR1 and CDR2: SGHVS and FQNEAQ. The CDR3 is 17 residues long.

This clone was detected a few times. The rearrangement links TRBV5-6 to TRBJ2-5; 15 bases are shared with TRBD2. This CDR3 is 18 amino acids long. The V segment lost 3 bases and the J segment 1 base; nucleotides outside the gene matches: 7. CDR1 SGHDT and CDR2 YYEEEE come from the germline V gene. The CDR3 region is CASSWQLGLAGGQETQYF. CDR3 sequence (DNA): TGTGCCAGCAGCTGGCAGCTGGGACTAGCGGGGGGCCAAGAGACCCAGTACTTC.

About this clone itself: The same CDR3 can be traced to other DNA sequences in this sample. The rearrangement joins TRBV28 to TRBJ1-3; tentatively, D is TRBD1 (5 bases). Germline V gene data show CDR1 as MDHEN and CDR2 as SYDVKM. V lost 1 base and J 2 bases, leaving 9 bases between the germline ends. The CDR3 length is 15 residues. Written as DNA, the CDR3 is TGTGCCAGCAGTTTATTGGGGGGGACTGGAAACACCATATATTTT. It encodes CASSLLGGTGNTIYF.

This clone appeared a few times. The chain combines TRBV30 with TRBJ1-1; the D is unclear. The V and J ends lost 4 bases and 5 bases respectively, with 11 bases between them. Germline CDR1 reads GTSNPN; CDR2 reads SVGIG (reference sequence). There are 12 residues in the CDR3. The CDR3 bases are TGTGCCTGGAAGAACCCAGGAACTGAAGCTTTCTTT. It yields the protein CAWKNPGTEAFF.

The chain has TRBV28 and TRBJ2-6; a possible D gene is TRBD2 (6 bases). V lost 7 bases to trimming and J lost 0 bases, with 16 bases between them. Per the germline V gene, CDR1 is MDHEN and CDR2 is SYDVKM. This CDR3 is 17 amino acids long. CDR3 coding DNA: TGTGCCAGCAAATTAGGAGGGTCAAGCTCTGGGGCCAACGTCCTGACTTTC. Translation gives CASKLGGSSSGANVLTF.

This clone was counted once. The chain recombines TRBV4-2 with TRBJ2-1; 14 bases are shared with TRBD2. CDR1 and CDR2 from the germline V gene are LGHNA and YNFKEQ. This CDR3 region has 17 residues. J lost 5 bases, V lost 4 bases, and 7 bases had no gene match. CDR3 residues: CASSRTGTSGSHNEQFF. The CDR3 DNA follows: TGTGCCAGCAGCCGTACGGGGACTAGCGGGAGCCACAATGAGCAGTTCTTC.

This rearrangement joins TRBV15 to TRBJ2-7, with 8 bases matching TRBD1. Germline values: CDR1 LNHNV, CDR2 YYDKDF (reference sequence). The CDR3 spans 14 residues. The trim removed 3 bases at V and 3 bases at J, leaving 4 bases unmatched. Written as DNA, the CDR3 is TGTGCCACCAGCAGGGACAGGGCCCACTACGAGCAGTACTTC. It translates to CATSRDRAHYEQYF.

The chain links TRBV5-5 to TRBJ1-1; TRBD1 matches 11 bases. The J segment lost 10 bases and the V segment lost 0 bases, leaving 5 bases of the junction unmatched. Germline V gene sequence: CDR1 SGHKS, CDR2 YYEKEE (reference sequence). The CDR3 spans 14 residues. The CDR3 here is CASSLGGTGGVAFF. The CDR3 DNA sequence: TGTGCCAGCAGCTTGGGCGGGACAGGGGGAGTAGCTTTCTTT.

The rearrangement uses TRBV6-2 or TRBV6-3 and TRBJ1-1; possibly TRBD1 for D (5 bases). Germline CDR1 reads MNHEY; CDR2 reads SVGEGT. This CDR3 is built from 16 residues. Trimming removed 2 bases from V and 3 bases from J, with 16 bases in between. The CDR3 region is CASSYEQGGGYTEAFF. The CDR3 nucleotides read TGTGCCAGCAGTTACGAGCAGGGAGGAGGGTACACTGAAGCTTTCTTT.

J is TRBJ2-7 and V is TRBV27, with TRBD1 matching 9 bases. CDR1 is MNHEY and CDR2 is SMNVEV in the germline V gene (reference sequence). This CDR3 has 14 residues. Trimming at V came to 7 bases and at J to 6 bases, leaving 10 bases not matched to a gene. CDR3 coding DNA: TGTGCCAGCACCCCACAGGGGGCCGGCGGCGAGCAGTACTTC. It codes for CASTPQGAGGEQYF.

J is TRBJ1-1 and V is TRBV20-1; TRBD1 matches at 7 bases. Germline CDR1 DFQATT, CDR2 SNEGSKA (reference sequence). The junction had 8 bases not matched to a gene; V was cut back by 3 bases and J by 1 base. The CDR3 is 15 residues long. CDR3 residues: CSASLSRTGNTEAFF. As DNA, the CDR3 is TGCAGTGCTAGTCTTTCAAGGACAGGGAACACTGAAGCTTTCTTT.

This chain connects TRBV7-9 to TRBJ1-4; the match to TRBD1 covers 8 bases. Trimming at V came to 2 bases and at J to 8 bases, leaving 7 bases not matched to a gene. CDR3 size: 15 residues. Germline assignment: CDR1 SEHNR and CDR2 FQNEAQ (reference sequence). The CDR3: CASSLYRRGREKLFF. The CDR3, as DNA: TGTGCCAGCAGCTTATATCGCAGGGGGCGAGAAAAACTGTTTTTT.

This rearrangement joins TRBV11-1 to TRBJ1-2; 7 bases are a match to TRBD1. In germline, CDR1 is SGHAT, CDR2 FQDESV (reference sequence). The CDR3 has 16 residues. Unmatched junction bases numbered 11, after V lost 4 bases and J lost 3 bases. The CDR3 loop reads CASSSAPGQKHYGYTF. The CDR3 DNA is TGTGCCAGCAGCTCCGCGCCGGGACAGAAACACTATGGCTACACCTTC.

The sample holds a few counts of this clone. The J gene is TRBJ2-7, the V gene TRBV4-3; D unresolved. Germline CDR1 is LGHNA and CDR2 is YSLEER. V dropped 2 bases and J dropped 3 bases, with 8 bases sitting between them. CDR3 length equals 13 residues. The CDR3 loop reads CASSQLVNYEQYF. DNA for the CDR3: TGCGCCAGCAGCCAACTAGTGAACTACGAGCAGTACTTC.

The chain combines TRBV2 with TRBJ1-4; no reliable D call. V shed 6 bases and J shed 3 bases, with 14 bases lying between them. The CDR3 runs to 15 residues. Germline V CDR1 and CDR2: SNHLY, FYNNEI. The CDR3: CASRLTQTANEKLFF. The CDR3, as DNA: TGTGCCAGCAGACTAACACAAACGGCTAATGAAAAACTGTTTTTT.

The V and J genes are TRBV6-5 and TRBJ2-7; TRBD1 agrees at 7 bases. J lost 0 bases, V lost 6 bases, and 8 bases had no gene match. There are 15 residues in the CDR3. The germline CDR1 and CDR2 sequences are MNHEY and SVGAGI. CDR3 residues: CASRVTGERSYEQYF. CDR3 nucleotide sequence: TGTGCCAGCAGGGTAACAGGGGAACGCTCCTACGAGCAGTACTTC.

CDR3 loop: CASSATLDSSGANVLTF. In DNA, the CDR3 is TGTGCCAGCAGCGCGACTCTGGACAGCTCTGGGGCCAACGTCCTGACTTTC. This chain links TRBV5-4 with TRBJ2-6; D may be TRBD1 (6 bases). CDR3 size: 17 residues. V was trimmed by 4 bases and J by 0 bases, leaving 14 bases between them. The germline V gene has CDR1 SGHNT and CDR2 YYREEE (reference sequence).

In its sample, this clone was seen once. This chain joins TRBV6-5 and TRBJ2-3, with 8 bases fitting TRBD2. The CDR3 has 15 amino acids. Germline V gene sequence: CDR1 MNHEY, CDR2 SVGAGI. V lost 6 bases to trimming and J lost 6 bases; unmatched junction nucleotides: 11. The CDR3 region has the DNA TGTGCCAGCAGCCGCCGTACTAGCGGCGGTGATACGCAGTATTTT. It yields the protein CASSRRTSGGDTQYF.